Below, one T cell receptor beta chain is given with its context. Its cognate antigen is unknown. Data came from immunoSEQ multiplex PCR; TCRdb stores just in-frame clones and leaves some out. Of roughly 130,000 clones listed, 86% are singletons. The sample comes from a study of cytomegalovirus exposure and HLA in healthy donors. The study's findings and limits: In a later analysis, first-cohort TCR clusters were found to tend to co-occur in the 120 or so validation repertoires. Using the classifier, cytomegalovirus status was reportedly diagnosed with high specificity and sensitivity.

The ends lost 6 bases at V and 3 bases at J; junction bases unmatched: 4. Per germline, CDR1 MNHEY and CDR2 SMNVEV (reference sequence). The CDR3 runs to 13 residues. This receptor was taken from a man younger than 35 in good health and CMV-seronegative. The sequenced sample consisted of PBMCs. The rearrangement links TRBV27 to TRBJ2-7; 8 bases are a match to TRBD1. This chain's CDR3 is CASSIGQGYEQYF. Here the CDR3 DNA reads TGTGCCAGCAGCATCGGACAGGGCTACGAGCAGTACTTC.